This TCR beta chain was profiled in a study of OX40 agonist ivuxolimab in advanced cancers. About the study: The treatment was a fully human IgG2 OX40 agonist, ivuxolimab. Patients were roughly 87% male with ages roughly 20 to 90, mean 60.

The CDR3 is 15 residues long. The trim removed 4 bases at V and 2 bases at J, leaving 6 bases unmatched. CDR1 and CDR2 from the germline V gene are MDHEN and SYDVKM. Findings and caveats of the study: Among some nonresponders, normalized T-cell clonal expansion was also low.

TCRdb keeps only in-frame clones here, not all; method: immunoSEQ multiplex PCR. The data contain about 28,000 clones, more than 70% of them singletons. Drawing of blood for sampling happened at baseline, at cycle 4 day 1, and at cycle 7 day 1. Comments on this clone: Its antigen is undetermined.

The source is an adult with an advanced solid tumor such as melanoma, head and neck, liver or kidney cancer. The sample was CD4+ or CD8+ T cells sorted from blood, taken in a trial of the OX40 agonist ivuxolimab. The chain has TRBV28 and TRBJ2-3; 7 bases line up with TRBD1. The DNA for the CDR3 is TGTGCCAGCAGTTACAGGGGTGGGAACACAGATACGCAGTATTTT. Amino acid sequence: CASSYRGGNTDTQYF.